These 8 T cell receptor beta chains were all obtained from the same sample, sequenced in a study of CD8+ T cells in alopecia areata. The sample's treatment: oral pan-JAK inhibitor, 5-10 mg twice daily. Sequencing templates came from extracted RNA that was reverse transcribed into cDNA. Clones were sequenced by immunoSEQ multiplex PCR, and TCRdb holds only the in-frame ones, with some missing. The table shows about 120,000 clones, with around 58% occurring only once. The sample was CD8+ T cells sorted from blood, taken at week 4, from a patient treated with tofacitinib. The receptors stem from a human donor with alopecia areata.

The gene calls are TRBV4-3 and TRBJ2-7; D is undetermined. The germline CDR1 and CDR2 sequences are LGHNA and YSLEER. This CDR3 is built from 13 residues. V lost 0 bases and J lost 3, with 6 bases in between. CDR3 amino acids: CASSQDRFYEQYF. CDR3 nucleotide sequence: TGCGCCAGCAGCCAAGATAGGTTCTACGAGCAGTACTTC.

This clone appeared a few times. The CDR3 DNA sequence: TGTGCCAGCACCTTGGCCAGTCAGGATGAGCAGTTCTTC. It specifies CASTLASQDEQFF. The gene calls are TRBV6-6 and TRBJ2-1; no reliable D call. Per germline, CDR1 MNHNY and CDR2 SVGAGI (reference sequence). The CDR3 is 13 amino acids. The V gene lost 7 bases and the J gene lost 8 bases, with 15 bases spanning the gap.

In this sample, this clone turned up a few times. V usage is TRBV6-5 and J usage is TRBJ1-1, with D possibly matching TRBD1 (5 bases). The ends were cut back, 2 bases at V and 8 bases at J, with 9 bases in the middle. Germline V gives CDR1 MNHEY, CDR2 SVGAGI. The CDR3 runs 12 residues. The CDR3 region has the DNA TGTGCCAGCAGTTACGGGACGCAAGAAGCTTTCTTT. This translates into CASSYGTQEAFF.

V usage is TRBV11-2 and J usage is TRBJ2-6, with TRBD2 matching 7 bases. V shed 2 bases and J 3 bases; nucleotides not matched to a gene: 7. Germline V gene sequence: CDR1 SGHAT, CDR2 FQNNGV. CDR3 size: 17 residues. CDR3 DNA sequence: TGTGCCAGCAGCTTATGGGCGGGGGACGGTGGGGCCAACGTCCTGACTTTC. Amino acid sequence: CASSLWAGDGGANVLTF. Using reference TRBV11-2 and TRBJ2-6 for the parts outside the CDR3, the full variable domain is EAGVAQSPRYKIIEKRQSVAFWCNPISGHATLYWYQQILGQGPKLLIQFQNNGVVDDSQLPKDRFSAERLKGVDSTLKIQPAKLEDSAVYLCASSLWAGDGGANVLTFGAGSRLTVL.

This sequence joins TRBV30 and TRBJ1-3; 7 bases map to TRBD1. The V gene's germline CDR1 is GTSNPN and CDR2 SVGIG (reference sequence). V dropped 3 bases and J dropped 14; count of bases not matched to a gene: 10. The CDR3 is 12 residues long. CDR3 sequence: CAWRGQSGTLYF. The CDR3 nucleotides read TGTGCCTGGAGGGGACAGTCCGGAACTTTATATTTT. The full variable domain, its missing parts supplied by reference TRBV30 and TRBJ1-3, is SQTIHQWPATLVQPVGSPLSLECTVEGTSNPNLYWYRQAAGRGLQLLFYSVGIGQISSEVPQNLSASRPQDRQFILSSKKLLLSDSGFYLCAWRGQSGTLYFGEGSWLTVV.

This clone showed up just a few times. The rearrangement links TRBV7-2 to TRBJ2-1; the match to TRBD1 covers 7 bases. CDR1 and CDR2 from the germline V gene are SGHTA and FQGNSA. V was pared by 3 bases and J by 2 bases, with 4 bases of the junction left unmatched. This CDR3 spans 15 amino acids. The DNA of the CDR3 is TGTGCCAGCAGCTTCTACGACAGGGCCTACAATGAGCAGTTCTTC. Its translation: CASSFYDRAYNEQFF.

CDR3 nucleotides: TGTGCCAGCAGCCCGAACAGACAGGGCTTTTACTATGGCTACACCTTC. Translating it yields CASSPNRQGFYYGYTF. V usage is TRBV11-2 and J usage is TRBJ1-2; 7 positions match TRBD1. Trimming at V came to 5 bases and at J to 3 bases, leaving 12 bases not matched to a gene. This CDR3 is 16 amino acids long. Germline CDR1 and CDR2: SGHAT and FQNNGV.

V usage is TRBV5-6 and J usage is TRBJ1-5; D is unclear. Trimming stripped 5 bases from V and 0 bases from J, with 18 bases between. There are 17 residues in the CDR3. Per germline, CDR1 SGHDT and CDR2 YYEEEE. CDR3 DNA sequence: TGTGCCAGCAGTTCGTCGAACATCCCGTATAGCAATCAGCCCCAGCATTTT. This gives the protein CASSSSNIPYSNQPQHF.